This is a list of T cell receptor beta chains from one sample in a study of CD8 T cells in ankylosing spondylitis. TCRdb fed the 5' RACE reads into MiXCR, producing one record per CDR3 protein. The table includes some 400,000 distinct CDR3 sequences, 20% to 25% detected once. The sample consisted of blood, either unsorted or a sorted T cell fraction (not recorded which). Every receptor here comes from a male donor with ankylosing spondylitis. The CDR3 runs from the conserved cysteine through the conserved F or W. Fields, in order: clone size, J gene, V gene, CDR3 length, D gene, CDR3 DNA, CDR3 protein. The D gene is left open where the match is weak. Clone size, where shown, is once, few, many, or a class for clones that have expanded.

>few|TRBJ1-1|TRBV29-1|14|-
TGCAGCGTTGAGGGGTGGGAACGCGGGACTGAAGCTTTCTTT
CSVEGWERGTEAFF
>-|TRBJ2-1|TRBV7-9|15|-
TGTGCCAGCAGCGGGCGGGAGACACAGGGAGATGAGCAGTTCTTC
CASSGRETQGDEQFF
>many|TRBJ2-7|TRBV29-1|14|TRBD2
TGCAGCGTTGAAGAGCGGGCGGGAGGGCAAGAGCAGTACTTC
CSVEERAGGQEQYF
>few|TRBJ2-2|TRBV6-6|12|-
TGTGCCAGCAGCCTTCCCGGCCGGGAGCTGTTTTTT
CASSLPGRELFF
>few|TRBJ1-5|TRBV7-2|15|TRBD1
TGTGCCAGCAGCATACGGACAGGGAGTCGTCAGCCCCAGCATTTT
CASSIRTGSRQPQHF
>few|TRBJ2-1|TRBV5-1|13|-
TGCGCCAGGAGCTTTGACACGTACAATGAGCAGTTCTTC
CARSFDTYNEQFF
>-|TRBJ2-7|TRBV12-3/TRBV12-4|15|TRBD2
TGTGCCAGCAGTTCCGAGCGGGAGTCTCCCTACGAGCAGTACTTC
CASSSERESPYEQYF
>few|TRBJ2-5|TRBV7-2|15|TRBD1
TGTGCCAGCAGCTTGAGGACAGGGAGGTTGGAGACCCAGTACTTC
CASSLRTGRLETQYF
>few|TRBJ2-4|TRBV29-1|16|-
TGCAGCGTTGCAGTTTTTAGGGATCGAGCCAAAAACATTCAGTACTTC
CSVAVFRDRAKNIQYF
>few|TRBJ2-5|TRBV3-1|14|TRBD2
TGTGCCAGCAGGCCGACTAGCGCGCAAGAGACCCAGTACTTC
CASRPTSAQETQYF
>few|TRBJ2-7|TRBV6-2/TRBV6-3|14|-
TGTGCCAGCAGCCACCTGCACAGCTCCTACGAGCAGTACTTC
CASSHLHSSYEQYF
>-|TRBJ1-1|TRBV2|14|-
TGTGCCAGCAGTGAGACAGCATTCGGCACTGAAGCTTTCTTT
CASSETAFGTEAFF
>-|TRBJ2-5|TRBV29-1|12|TRBD2
TGCGGCGGGCGGGAGGGGGGAGAGACCCAGTACTTC
CGGREGGETQYF
>few|TRBJ1-1|TRBV11-3|15|-
TGTGCCAGCAGCTCCTACAGGGTTAAGAACACTGAAGCTTTCTTT
CASSSYRVKNTEAFF
>few|TRBJ1-4|TRBV20-1|13|TRBD1
TGCAGTGCCGGGACAGGGGAAGGAGAAAAACTGTTTTTT
CSAGTGEGEKLFF
>few|TRBJ1-2|TRBV14|15|TRBD1
TGTGCCAGCAGTACTCCTGGGACAGGGCCCTATGGCTACACCTTC
CASSTPGTGPYGYTF
>few|TRBJ2-5|TRBV4-2|19|TRBD2
TGTGCCAGCAGCCAAGTAGGCGGATACACTAGCGGGTATAAAGAGACCCAGTACTTC
CASSQVGGYTSGYKETQYF
>-|TRBJ2-2|TRBV29-1|15|-
TGCAGCGTTGAATCCCGACTGGGGAACACCGGGGAGCTGTTTTTT
CSVESRLGNTGELFF
>-|TRBJ1-5|TRBV19|17|-
TGTGCCAGTAGTCCGGACCTAACAGGGCTTAGCAATCAGCCCCAGCATTTT
CASSPDLTGLSNQPQHF
>few|TRBJ2-2|TRBV18|15|-
TGTGCCAGCTCACCAGGGCAAAGAAGCACCGGGGAGCTGTTTTTT
CASSPGQRSTGELFF
>once|TRBJ1-1|TRBV6-4|14|-
TGTGCCAGCCGAAACTCAGACAGGAACACTGAAGCTTTCTTT
CASRNSDRNTEAFF